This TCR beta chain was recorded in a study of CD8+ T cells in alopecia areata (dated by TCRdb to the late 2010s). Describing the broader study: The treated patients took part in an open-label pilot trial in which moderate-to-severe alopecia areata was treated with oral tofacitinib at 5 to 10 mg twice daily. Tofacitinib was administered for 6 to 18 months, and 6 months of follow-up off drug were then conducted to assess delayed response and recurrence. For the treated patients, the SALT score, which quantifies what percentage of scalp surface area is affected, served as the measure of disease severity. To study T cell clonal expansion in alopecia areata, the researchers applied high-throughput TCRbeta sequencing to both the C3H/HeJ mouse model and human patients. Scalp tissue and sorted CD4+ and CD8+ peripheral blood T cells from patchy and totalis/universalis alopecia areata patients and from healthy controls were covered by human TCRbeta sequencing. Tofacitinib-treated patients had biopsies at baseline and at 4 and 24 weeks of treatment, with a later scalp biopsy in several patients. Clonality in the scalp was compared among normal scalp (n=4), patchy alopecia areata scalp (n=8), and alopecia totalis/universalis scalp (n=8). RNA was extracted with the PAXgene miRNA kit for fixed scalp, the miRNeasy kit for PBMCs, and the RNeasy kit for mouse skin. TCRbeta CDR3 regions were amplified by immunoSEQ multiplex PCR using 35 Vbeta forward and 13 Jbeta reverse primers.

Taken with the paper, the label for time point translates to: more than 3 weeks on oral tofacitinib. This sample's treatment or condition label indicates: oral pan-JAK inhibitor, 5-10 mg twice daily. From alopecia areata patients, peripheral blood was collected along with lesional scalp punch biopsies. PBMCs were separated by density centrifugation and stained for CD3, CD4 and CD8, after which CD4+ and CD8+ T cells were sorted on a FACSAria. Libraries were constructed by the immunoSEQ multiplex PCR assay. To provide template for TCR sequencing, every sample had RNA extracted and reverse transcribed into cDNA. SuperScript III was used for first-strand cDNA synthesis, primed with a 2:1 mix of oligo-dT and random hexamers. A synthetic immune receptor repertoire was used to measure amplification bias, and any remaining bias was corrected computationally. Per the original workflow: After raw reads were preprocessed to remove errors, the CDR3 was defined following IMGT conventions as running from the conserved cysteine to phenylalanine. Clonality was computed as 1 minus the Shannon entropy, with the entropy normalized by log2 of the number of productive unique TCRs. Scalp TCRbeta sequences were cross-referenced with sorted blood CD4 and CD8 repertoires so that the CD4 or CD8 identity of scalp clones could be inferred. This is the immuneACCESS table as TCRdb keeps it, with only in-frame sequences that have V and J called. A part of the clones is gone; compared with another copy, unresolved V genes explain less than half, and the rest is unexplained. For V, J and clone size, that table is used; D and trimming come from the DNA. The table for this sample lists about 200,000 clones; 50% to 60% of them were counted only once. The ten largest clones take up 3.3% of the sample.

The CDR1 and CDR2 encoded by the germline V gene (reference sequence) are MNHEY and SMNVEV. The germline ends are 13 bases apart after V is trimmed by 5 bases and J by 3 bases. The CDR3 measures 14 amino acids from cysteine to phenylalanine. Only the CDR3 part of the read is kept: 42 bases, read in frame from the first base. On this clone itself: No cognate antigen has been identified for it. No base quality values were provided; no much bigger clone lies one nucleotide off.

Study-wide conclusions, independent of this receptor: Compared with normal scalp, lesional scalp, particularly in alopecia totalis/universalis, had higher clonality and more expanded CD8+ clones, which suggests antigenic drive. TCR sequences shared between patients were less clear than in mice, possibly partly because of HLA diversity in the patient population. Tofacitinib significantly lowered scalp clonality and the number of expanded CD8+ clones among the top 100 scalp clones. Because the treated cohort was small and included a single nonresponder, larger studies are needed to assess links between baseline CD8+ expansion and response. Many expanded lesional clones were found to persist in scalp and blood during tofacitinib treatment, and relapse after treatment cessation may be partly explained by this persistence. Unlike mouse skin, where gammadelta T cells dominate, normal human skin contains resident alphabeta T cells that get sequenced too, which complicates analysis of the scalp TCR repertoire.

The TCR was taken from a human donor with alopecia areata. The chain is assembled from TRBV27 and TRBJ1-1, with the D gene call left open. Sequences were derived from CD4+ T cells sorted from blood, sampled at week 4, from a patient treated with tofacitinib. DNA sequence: TGTGCCAGCAGTCCCCGACGGGTCCACACTGAAGCTTTCTTT. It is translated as CASSPRRVHTEAFF.